These T cell receptor beta chains were read from a single sample in a study of T cell responses to AZD1222 COVID-19 vaccine. Repertoires were generated with immunoSEQ multiplex PCR, while TCRdb's copy carries only in-frame clones and drops some. The table lists 140,000 to 150,000 clones, 82% of them singletons. This specimen consisted of peripheral blood, obtained on day 0 of MenACWY control vaccination. These receptors all come from an adult in good health. Each CDR3 is given with its conserved first and last residue. D genes are given only for firm matches. Clone size, where shown, is once, few, many, or a class for clones that have expanded.

d_call	v_call	clone_size	j_call	cdr3_aa	cdr3_nt
NA	TRBV5-1	NA	TRBJ2-3	CASSLELTGQDTQYF	TGCGCCAGCAGCTTGGAGTTAACAGGGCAAGATACGCAGTATTTT
TRBD2	TRBV7-9	NA	TRBJ2-1	CASSPGRGGGVGEQFF	TGTGCCAGCAGCCCCGGGCGGGGGGGCGGTGTCGGTGAGCAGTTCTTC
NA	TRBV28	once	TRBJ1-5	CASSPIQGKKGNQPQHF	TGTGCCAGCAGTCCAATCCAGGGGAAAAAAGGCAATCAGCCCCAGCATTTT
NA	TRBV5-1	NA	TRBJ1-4	CASSLDGRSTNEKLFF	TGCGCCAGCAGCTTGGACGGAAGATCAACTAATGAAAAACTGTTTTTT
NA	TRBV28	NA	TRBJ2-1	CASSSGTTYNEQFF	TGTGCCAGCAGTTCCGGGACAACCTACAATGAGCAGTTCTTC
NA	TRBV3-1/TRBV3-2	NA	TRBJ1-2	CASSRLTGGNGYTF	TGTGCCAGCAGCCGACTAACAGGAGGGAATGGCTACACCTTC
NA	TRBV4-1	NA	TRBJ1-5	CASSQETPGYQPQHF	TGCGCCAGCAGCCAAGAAACGCCAGGGTATCAGCCCCAGCATTTT
NA	TRBV21-1	NA	TRBJ1-1	CASSRSRGGNTEAFF	TGTGCCAGCAGCAGGTCCCGAGGGGGTAACACTGAAGCTTTCTTT
NA	TRBV28	NA	TRBJ1-4	CASSTLGDTGEKLFF	TGTGCCAGCAGTACCCTAGGAGACACTGGTGAAAAACTGTTTTTT
NA	TRBV19	few	TRBJ1-4	CASSTQGNEKLFF	TGTGCCAGTAGTACCCAGGGAAATGAAAAACTGTTTTTT
NA	TRBV7-9	NA	TRBJ1-1	CASSFAGNMNTEAFF	TGTGCCAGCAGCTTCGCAGGGAATATGAACACTGAAGCTTTCTTT
TRBD1	TRBV19	NA	TRBJ1-5	CASSIDPGQGAIFGNQPQHF	TGTGCCAGTAGTATAGATCCGGGACAGGGGGCCATATTCGGCAATCAGCCCCAGCATTTT
NA	TRBV4-1	medium-sized	TRBJ2-3	CASSQEGIDTQYF	TGCGCCAGCAGCCAAGAGGGGATAGATACGCAGTATTTT
NA	TRBV4-1	NA	TRBJ2-5	CASSALGDQETQYF	TGCGCCAGCAGCGCGCTAGGAGACCAAGAGACCCAGTACTTC
TRBD1	TRBV4-1	few	TRBJ1-5	CASSQAGGVNQPQHF	TGCGCCAGCAGCCAAGCAGGGGGGGTCAATCAGCCCCAGCATTTT
NA	TRBV27	NA	TRBJ2-5	CASSLYAGTWGTQYF	TGTGCCAGCAGTTTATACGCAGGGACCTGGGGGACCCAGTACTTC
NA	TRBV5-1	once	TRBJ2-3	CASSLYGTDTQYF	TGCGCCAGCAGCTTGTATGGCACAGATACGCAGTATTTT
NA	TRBV19	NA	TRBJ2-2	CASTDSGPGATGELFF	TGTGCCAGTACGGATTCTGGGCCAGGGGCCACCGGGGAGCTGTTTTTT
NA	TRBV11-3	NA	TRBJ2-7	CASSLSTPVHNEQYF	TGTGCCAGCAGCCTCTCCACCCCTGTACACAACGAGCAGTACTTC
NA	TRBV15	once	TRBJ2-7	CATSRNSGAYEQYF	TGTGCCACCAGCAGGAATTCAGGAGCCTACGAGCAGTACTTC
TRBD1	TRBV9	NA	TRBJ1-2	CASSGRRRRGPYYGYTF	TGTGCCAGCAGCGGACGGAGGAGAAGGGGGCCCTACTATGGCTACACCTTC
NA	TRBV6-1	few	TRBJ1-6	CASSDVSYNSPLHF	TGTGCCAGCAGTGACGTTTCCTATAATTCACCCCTCCACTTT
TRBD1	TRBV27	NA	TRBJ1-2	CASKGGSNYGYTF	TGTGCCAGCAAAGGGGGCTCTAACTATGGCTACACCTTC
NA	TRBV9	NA	TRBJ1-2	CASSAHSGGYTF	TGTGCCAGCAGCGCCCACTCCGGCGGGTACACCTTC
NA	TRBV7-2	NA	TRBJ1-1	CASSYVQGLVNTEAFF	TGTGCCAGCAGCTATGTACAGGGATTGGTGAACACTGAAGCTTTCTTT
NA	TRBV19	once	TRBJ1-1	CASSTPSSTANTEAFF	TGTGCCAGTAGTACCCCATCCTCGACGGCTAACACTGAAGCTTTCTTT
NA	TRBV7-9	NA	TRBJ2-2	CASSLGDGGNTGELFF	TGTGCCAGCAGCTTAGGGGACGGAGGAAACACCGGGGAGCTGTTTTTT
NA	TRBV12-3/TRBV12-4	NA	TRBJ1-2	CASSLRVNYGYTF	TGTGCCAGCAGTTTAAGGGTTAACTATGGCTACACCTTC
NA	TRBV27	NA	TRBJ2-5	CASSPRRGTGETQYF	TGTGCCAGCTCTCCCCGAAGGGGTACAGGGGAGACCCAGTACTTC
TRBD1	TRBV5-1	NA	TRBJ2-5	CASSPQGLNKETQYF	TGCGCCAGCAGCCCACAGGGGCTTAATAAAGAGACCCAGTACTTC
NA	TRBV2	NA	TRBJ1-5	CASSEYSYQPQHF	TGTGCCAGCAGTGAATACAGCTATCAGCCCCAGCATTTT
NA	TRBV19	NA	TRBJ1-6	CASSPRRGVDSSYNSPLHF	TGTGCCAGTAGTCCCCGTAGAGGGGTCGATAGCTCCTATAATTCACCCCTCCACTTT
NA	TRBV7-9	NA	TRBJ1-5	CASSFQNQPQHF	TGTGCCAGCAGCTTCCAGAATCAGCCCCAGCATTTT
NA	TRBV5-4	NA	TRBJ2-2	CASSLNEAGELFF	TGTGCCAGCAGCTTAAATGAGGCCGGGGAGCTGTTTTTT
NA	TRBV4-2	NA	TRBJ2-6	CASSQLGSGANVLTF	TGTGCCAGCAGCCAACTCGGATCTGGGGCCAACGTCCTGACTTTC
NA	TRBV4-2	few	TRBJ2-2	CASSKVTGSTGELFF	TGTGCCAGCAGCAAAGTCACAGGTTCCACCGGGGAGCTGTTTTTT
NA	TRBV6-4	few	TRBJ1-2	CASSPGAGSYGYTF	TGTGCCAGCAGCCCGGGGGCAGGTAGCTATGGCTACACCTTC
NA	TRBV3-1/TRBV3-2	NA	TRBJ1-4	CASSLRAGSHEKLFF	TGTGCCAGCAGCCTCCGTGCAGGTTCACACGAAAAACTGTTTTTT
TRBD1	TRBV5-1	NA	TRBJ2-7	CASSLAGTANYEQYF	TGCGCCAGCAGCTTGGCCGGGACAGCAAACTACGAGCAGTACTTC
NA	TRBV2	NA	TRBJ1-6	CASEADSPNSPLHF	TGTGCCAGCGAGGCGGACAGCCCTAATTCACCCCTCCACTTT
NA	TRBV28	once	TRBJ2-4	CASSPGQGSVNIQYF	TGTGCCAGCAGTCCTGGGCAGGGCTCCGTAAACATTCAGTACTTC
NA	TRBV5-1	NA	TRBJ2-7	CASSFGPNSYEQYF	TGCGCCAGCAGCTTCGGCCCAAATTCCTACGAGCAGTACTTC
NA	TRBV15	few	TRBJ2-7	CATSKGQHYEQYF	TGTGCCACCAGCAAAGGACAGCACTACGAGCAGTACTTC
NA	TRBV28	NA	TRBJ2-3	CASSPRTGDTQYF	TGTGCCAGCAGTCCCCGTACAGGAGATACGCAGTATTTT
TRBD1	TRBV7-9	NA	TRBJ1-1	CASSPGTVNTEAFF	TGTGCCAGCAGCCCCGGGACAGTGAACACTGAAGCTTTCTTT